The 17 T cell receptor beta chains reported below all come from one sample, sequenced in a study of control samples from healthy donors and cancer patients. Here immunoSEQ multiplex PCR was the method, and the copy in TCRdb shows in-frame clones only, minus some. The table shows 120,000 or so clones, with less than 95% occurring only once. The sequenced sample consisted of blood. The receptor source for this set is a man between 18 and 29 years old in good health.

This sequence joins TRBV6-5 and TRBJ1-3; the D is unclear. This CDR3 contains 14 residues. Per the germline V gene, CDR1 is MNHEY and CDR2 is SVGAGI. The germline V and J ends were trimmed by 6 bases and 3 bases, with 12 bases remaining between them. This CDR3 reads CASSMLSVGNTIYF. CDR3 nucleotide sequence: TGTGCCAGCAGCATGCTTTCTGTTGGAAACACCATATATTTT.

This chain connects TRBV7-9 to TRBJ2-7; 8 bases line up with TRBD1. The trim removed 0 bases at V and 3 bases at J, leaving 4 bases unmatched. This CDR3 is 15 amino acids long. The germline CDR1 and CDR2 sequences are SEHNR and FQNEAQ (reference sequence). DNA of the CDR3: TGTGCCAGCAGCTTAGCTAGGACAGGGAACTACGAGCAGTACTTC. This gives the protein CASSLARTGNYEQYF.

This sequence joins TRBV10-3 and TRBJ2-1, with 10 bases matching TRBD1. The CDR3 has 16 residues. The V gene's germline CDR1 is ENHRY and CDR2 SYGVKD. Trimming at V came to 6 bases and at J to 2 bases, leaving 7 bases not matched to a gene. The CDR3 loop is CAISSTGTGAYNEQFF. The CDR3 DNA reads as TGTGCCATCAGCTCCACCGGGACAGGGGCCTACAATGAGCAGTTCTTC.

The chain couples TRBV11-2 to TRBJ2-7, with 8 bases aligning to TRBD2. With V trimmed by 5 bases and J by 3 bases, 6 bases remained unmatched. There are 14 residues in the CDR3. Germline V gene lookup returns CDR1 SGHAT and CDR2 FQNNGV. The CDR3 here is CASSTTRGGYEQYF. The DNA of the CDR3 is TGTGCCAGCAGCACCACACGGGGGGGCTACGAGCAGTACTTC.

V usage is TRBV7-9 and J usage is TRBJ2-1; TRBD2 aligns across 9 bases. In germline, CDR1 is SEHNR, CDR2 FQNEAQ (reference sequence). V trimming: 3 bases; J trimming: 8 bases; junction bases outside the gene matches: 5. The CDR3 contains 14 residues. CDR3 nucleotide sequence: TGTGCCAGCAGCTTTCTAGCGGGGCGGGATGAGCAGTTCTTC. Protein sequence: CASSFLAGRDEQFF.

In its sample, this clone was seen once. This sequence joins TRBV5-1 and TRBJ1-6, with 9 bases fitting TRBD1. Per the germline V gene, CDR1 is SGHRS and CDR2 is YFSETQ. V shed 0 bases and J 6 bases; nucleotides not matched to a gene: 4. The CDR3 totals 16 residues. The CDR3 DNA reads TGCGCCAGCAGCTTGGCGGGACAGGGAGGTAATTCACCCCTCCACTTT. It specifies CASSLAGQGGNSPLHF.

This chain links TRBV12-3 or TRBV12-4 with TRBJ2-7; D remains unclear. Between the trimmed V and J ends, which lost 1 base and 7 bases, there was a span of 11 bases. The CDR3 length is 13 residues. CDR3 region: CASSLDRMGEQYF. The CDR3 bases are TGTGCCAGCAGTTTAGACCGAATGGGGGAGCAGTACTTC.

The chain uses TRBV30 and TRBJ1-4, with unresolved D. Germline-derived CDR1 and CDR2 are GTSNPN and SVGIG (reference sequence). Trimming cost V 3 bases and J 4 bases, with 12 bases left between them. The CDR3 runs 14 residues. The CDR3 reads CAWRGGFSNEKLFF. CDR3 in DNA: TGTGCCTGGAGGGGCGGGTTTAGTAATGAAAAACTGTTTTTT.

The gene calls are TRBV4-1 and TRBJ1-4; no reliable D call. Germline assignment: CDR1 MGHRA and CDR2 YSYEKL. V was trimmed by 4 bases and J by 0 bases, leaving 21 bases between them. CDR3 length equals 19 residues. Here the CDR3 DNA reads TGCGCCAGCAGCCTAATATTCCTGAGGCCGGGGTCAACTAATGAAAAACTGTTTTTT. It codes for CASSLIFLRPGSTNEKLFF.

The J gene is TRBJ1-2, the V gene TRBV3-1 (or the pseudogene TRBV3-2); 9 bases align to TRBD1. The CDR3 loop spans 14 amino acids. Germline V lookup: CDR1 LGHDT, CDR2 YNNKEL (reference sequence). After removal of 1 base from V and 8 bases from J, the junction contained 5 bases not matched to a gene. DNA of the CDR3: TGTGCCAGCAGCCAAGGGACAGGGGCCGGCGGCTACACCTTC. Its translation is CASSQGTGAGGYTF.

CDR3 nucleotide sequence: TGTGCCAGCAGTTTTGATGCAGGGAACGGCTACACCTTC. It encodes CASSFDAGNGYTF. J is TRBJ1-2 and V is TRBV12-3 or TRBV12-4, with D tentatively TRBD1 (5 bases). V gave up 3 bases and J gave up 8 bases, with 13 bases separating them. The CDR3 is made up of 13 amino acids.

V gene TRBV9 combines with J gene TRBJ1-4, with a tentative D call TRBD1 (6 bases). The V end lost 4 bases, the J end lost 6 bases, and 16 bases lay between the germline ends. CDR1 is SGDLS, CDR2 YYNGEE, per germline. CDR3 length: 15 amino acids. The CDR3 nucleotides are TGTGCCAGCAGCTCCCGAGGGGGGGGGTATGAAAAACTGTTTTTT. It specifies CASSSRGGGYEKLFF.

The chain joins TRBV18 to TRBJ1-1; 7 positions match TRBD1. CDR1 and CDR2 from the germline V gene are KGHSH and LQKENI. The CDR3 has 15 residues. V shed 4 bases and J 3 bases; nucleotides not matched to a gene: 8. CDR3 sequence reads: CASSQRQGGDTEAFF. The CDR3 DNA follows: TGTGCCAGCTCACAAAGACAGGGAGGGGACACTGAAGCTTTCTTT.

V and J are TRBV11-3 and TRBJ2-2; D unresolved. V was trimmed by 1 base and J by 1 base, leaving 4 bases between them. Germline values: CDR1 SGHNT, CDR2 YENEEA. This CDR3 region has 14 residues. CDR3 DNA: TGTGCCAGCAGCTTAGGCCTGAACACCGGGGAGCTGTTTTTT. It translates to CASSLGLNTGELFF. Looking up the rest from reference TRBV11-3 and TRBJ2-2 gives the full variable domain: EAGVVQSPRYKIIEKKQPVAFWCNPISGHNTLYWYLQNLGQGPELLIRYENEEAVDDSQLPKDRFSAERLKGVDSTLKIQPAELGDSAVYLCASSLGLNTGELFFGEGSRLTVL.

This clone has just one count. The chain is built from TRBV6-1 and TRBJ1-5; D gene uncertain. V was clipped by 1 base and J by 5 bases, with 12 bases between them. The CDR3 consists of 15 residues. In germline, CDR1 is MNHNS, CDR2 SASEGT. The CDR3 loop is CASSEGYSADQPQHF. The CDR3 nucleotides are TGTGCCAGCAGTGAAGGTTACTCTGCCGATCAGCCCCAGCATTTT.

This chain uses TRBV7-3 with TRBJ2-5; 7 nucleotides agree with TRBD1. CDR1 and CDR2 from the germline V gene are SGHTA and FQGTGA. The CDR3 length is 13 residues. Trimming took 4 bases from V and 2 from J; bases not matched to a gene: 1. The chain's CDR3 is CASSSGQQETQYF. The CDR3 bases are TGTGCCAGCAGCTCGGGACAGCAAGAGACCCAGTACTTC.

The J gene is TRBJ2-7, the V gene TRBV3-1 (or the pseudogene TRBV3-2); 8 nucleotides match TRBD2. V lost 4 bases and J lost 0; bases outside the gene matches: 8. In germline, CDR1 is LGHDT, CDR2 YNNKEL (reference sequence). The CDR3 contains 16 residues. CDR3 bases: TGTGCCAGCAGCCTAACATTAGCGGGGAGCTCCTACGAGCAGTACTTC. Translated: CASSLTLAGSSYEQYF.